Listed here are 18 T cell receptor beta chains from one sample, sequenced in a study of blood T cell repertoires in COVID-19. The repertoire was sequenced with immunoSEQ multiplex PCR; TCRdb's copy has only in-frame clones and lacks some. The table has over 100,000 clones, about 85% seen once. Material: peripheral blood. The origin of the receptors is a man aged 35 to 55 with acute or convalescent COVID-19.

This chain uses TRBV6-1 with TRBJ2-7; 7 bases map to TRBD1. The junction had 5 bases not matched to a gene; V was cut back by 2 bases and J by 7 bases. The CDR3 spans 13 residues. The germline CDR1 and CDR2 sequences are MNHNS and SASEGT. CDR3 DNA sequence: TGTGCCAGCAGTGAAAGGGGGCGGAGGGAGCAGTACTTC. Translated, it gives CASSERGRREQYF.

CDR3 sequence (DNA): TGTGCCAGCAGCTTGGGACTAGCGAGAAACAATGAGCAGTTCTTC. This gives the protein CASSLGLARNNEQFF. The rearrangement uses TRBV11-3 and TRBJ2-1; TRBD2 matches 10 bases. This CDR3 has 15 residues. V shed 3 bases, J shed 5 bases, and the junction held 4 bases outside the gene matches. The germline CDR1 and CDR2 sequences are SGHNT and YENEEA.

V is TRBV3-1 (or the pseudogene TRBV3-2) and J is TRBJ2-7, with D possibly being TRBD2 (5 bases). Germline V CDR1 and CDR2: LGHDT, YNNKEL (reference sequence). With 9 bases removed from V and 5 bases from J, the gap between germline ends came to 17 bases. This CDR3 has 13 residues. The CDR3 protein is CASKKGSVNEQYF. Here the CDR3 DNA reads TGTGCCAGTAAGAAGGGTAGCGTCAACGAGCAGTACTTC.

This clone came up a few times. The chain joins TRBV7-8 to TRBJ2-2; D might be TRBD2 (7 bases). Germline loops: CDR1 SGHVS, CDR2 FQNEAQ. This CDR3 is built from 16 residues. Trimming shortened V by 2 bases and J by 0 bases, and 10 bases separated the two germline ends. The CDR3 spells CASSLRGATNTGELFF. DNA of the CDR3: TGTGCCAGCAGCTTACGGGGGGCTACGAACACCGGGGAGCTGTTTTTT.

This sequence joins TRBV29-1 and TRBJ2-3; weak D call: TRBD2 (6 bases). Germline lookup yields CDR1 SQVTM and CDR2 ANQGSEA. V lost 5 bases and J 0 bases, leaving 12 bases between the germline ends. The CDR3 is 14 residues long. CDR3: CSVNSGVSTDTQYF. CDR3 bases: TGCAGCGTTAATAGCGGAGTTAGCACAGATACGCAGTATTTT.

V is TRBV4-2 and J is TRBJ1-5; 8 bases are a match to TRBD1. Looked up from germline, CDR1 is LGHNA and CDR2 is YNFKEQ. The CDR3 is made up of 16 amino acids. V trimming: 0 bases; J trimming: 3 bases; junction bases outside the gene matches: 4. The CDR3 protein is CASSQDWTGLNQPQHF. The CDR3 DNA reads as TGTGCCAGCAGCCAAGATTGGACAGGGCTCAATCAGCCCCAGCATTTT.

V usage is TRBV7-2 and J usage is TRBJ2-2; 7 positions agree with TRBD2. Germline CDR1 reads SGHTA; CDR2 reads FQGNSA. V gave up 5 bases and J gave up 10 bases; unmatched junction bases: 13. This CDR3 is 15 amino acids long. The CDR3, as DNA: TGTGCCAGCAGCCCCCCTTTGCGGGAGCGTGAGGAGCTGTTTTTT. Protein sequence: CASSPPLREREELFF.

The chain employs TRBV18 and TRBJ1-2; 7 nucleotides align to TRBD1. CDR3 length: 14 amino acids. Looked up from germline, CDR1 is KGHSH and CDR2 is LQKENI. The J segment lost 6 bases and the V segment lost 8 bases, leaving 12 bases of the junction unmatched. CDR3 protein: CASTTQGGLDGYTF. The CDR3 bases are TGTGCCAGCACCACTCAAGGGGGCCTCGATGGCTACACCTTC.

The rearrangement links TRBV3-1 (or the pseudogene TRBV3-2) to TRBJ2-3; D gene ambiguous. Germline V CDR1 and CDR2: LGHDT, YNNKEL (reference sequence). This CDR3 region has 16 residues. V lost 0 bases and J 6 bases, leaving 16 bases between the germline ends. DNA for the CDR3: TGTGCCAGCAGCCAAGATCCCCCCGCGAGCGCCGATACGCAGTATTTT. It translates to CASSQDPPASADTQYF.

The V and J genes are TRBV10-3 and TRBJ2-3; tentatively, D is TRBD2 (6 bases). V was cut by 2 bases and J by 4 bases, with 10 bases left in between. Germline V gene data show CDR1 as ENHRY and CDR2 as SYGVKD. This CDR3 comprises 14 residues. In nucleotides, the CDR3 is TGTGCCATCAGTGAGACGGGAGATCCAGATACGCAGTATTTT. Translated, it gives CAISETGDPDTQYF.

The chain joins TRBV7-3 to TRBJ2-4, with TRBD2 as a possible D gene (7 bases). With 7 bases removed from V and 4 bases from J, the gap between germline ends came to 17 bases. The CDR3 spans 15 residues. Germline lookup yields CDR1 SGHTA and CDR2 FQGTGA. The CDR3 loop is CASIAPGGTKNIQYF. DNA of the CDR3: TGTGCCAGCATAGCTCCCGGGGGGACAAAAAACATTCAGTACTTC.

This clone was found once. This chain links TRBV19 with TRBJ2-1; 7 bases are a match to TRBD2. The J segment lost 5 bases and the V segment lost 4 bases, leaving 2 bases of the junction unmatched. The germline V gene encodes CDR1 LNHDA and CDR2 SQIVND (reference sequence). The CDR3 runs 13 residues. The CDR3 is CASSRAGNNEQFF. CDR3 bases: TGTGCCAGTAGTAGAGCGGGGAACAATGAGCAGTTCTTC.

The chain carries TRBV12-3 or TRBV12-4 and TRBJ1-5, with 9 positions matching TRBD1. V shed 6 bases and J 7 bases; nucleotides not matched to a gene: 4. The CDR3 runs 13 residues. The CDR3 nucleotides are TGTGCCAGCAGCCGGACAGGGGTCCAGCCCCAGCATTTT. Its protein product is CASSRTGVQPQHF.

This chain links TRBV12-3 or TRBV12-4 with TRBJ2-7, with a weak D call TRBD1 (5 bases). CDR3 length: 13 residues. Trimming took off 4 bases at V and 2 bases at J, with 9 bases between the two ends. CDR3 sequence (DNA): TGTGCCAGCAGTTGGCAGGGCGCCTACGAGCAGTACTTC. Its protein product is CASSWQGAYEQYF.

The gene calls are TRBV6-1 and TRBJ1-4, with 8 bases aligning to TRBD1. With 3 bases clipped from V and 5 bases from J, the junction kept 8 bases outside the gene matches. This CDR3 comprises 16 residues. Germline CDR1 reads MNHNS; CDR2 reads SASEGT. Here the CDR3 reads CASSEGPGGRNEKLFF. CDR3 DNA: TGTGCCAGCAGTGAGGGGCCAGGGGGCCGGAATGAAAAACTGTTTTTT.

The J gene is TRBJ2-4, the V gene TRBV5-8, with 10 bases identical to TRBD1. V gave up 1 base and J gave up 8 bases; unmatched junction bases: 3. The CDR3 is 14 residues long. Germline V lookup: CDR1 SGHTS, CDR2 YDEGEE. The CDR3 loop is CASSLRDRGYIQYF. CDR3 coding DNA: TGTGCCAGCAGCTTGAGGGACAGGGGTTACATTCAGTACTTC.

The chain uses TRBV18 and TRBJ2-2; TRBD1 agrees at 7 bases. This CDR3 comprises 18 residues. V lost 3 bases and J lost 0; bases outside the gene matches: 10. Germline-derived CDR1 and CDR2 are KGHSH and LQKENI. In DNA, the CDR3 is TGTGCCAGCTCACCCTTAGGACAGGCAGTGTCGAACACCGGGGAGCTGTTTTTT. Amino acid sequence: CASSPLGQAVSNTGELFF.

The V and J genes are TRBV2 and TRBJ2-5; D not resolved. This CDR3 is built from 13 residues. Between the trimmed V and J ends, which lost 4 bases and 2 bases, there was a span of 8 bases. Germline CDR1 is SNHLY and CDR2 is FYNNEI. CDR3 DNA: TGTGCCAGCAGTGGATCAGGACAAGAGACCCAGTACTTC. Protein sequence: CASSGSGQETQYF. Based on the CDR3 plus reference TRBV2 and TRBJ2-5, the full variable domain is EPEVTQTPSHQVTQMGQEVILRCVPISNHLYFYWYRQILGQKVEFLVSFYNNEISEKSEIFDDQFSVERPDGSNFTLKIRSTKLEDSAMYFCASSGSGQETQYFGPGTRLLVL.